This T cell receptor beta chain was obtained from a study of blood T cell repertoires in COVID-19. Ages ranged from about 18 to 89 years, with residence in approximately 25 US areas. Assignment of participants to cohorts was predicated upon participant-reported clinical history. Trimming at V came to 5 bases and at J to 9 bases, leaving 8 bases not matched to a gene. The CDR3 has 15 residues. CDR1 and CDR2 (germline): SGHTA, FQGNSA. Original analysis: Nucleated cell counts were estimated from reference gene primer amplification. Some clones are missing from TCRdb's copy, which holds only in-frame ones; the method was immunoSEQ multiplex PCR. The D gene and trimming were derived from the DNA, and the V and J assignments and clone size from that table. This sample has approximately 250,000 clones, with 88% found just once.

The chain combines TRBV7-2 with TRBJ1-6, with 9 bases that match TRBD1. The TCR originated in a woman in her forties with acute COVID-19. The material sequenced was PBMCs or T cells enriched from blood (not recorded which). CDR3 amino acids: CASSVRTGGGSPLHF. The CDR3 DNA follows: TGTGCCAGCAGCGTCCGAACAGGGGGCGGTTCACCCCTCCACTTT.